This T cell receptor (beta chain) was recorded in a study of OX40 agonist ivuxolimab in advanced cancers. Study-level background: The dose of intravenous ivuxolimab that patients received every 2 weeks ranged from 0.01 to 10 mg/kg. Partial responses were observed in three patients, of whom one had hepatocellular carcinoma and two had cutaneous melanoma.

V dropped 5 bases and J dropped 1 base, with 14 bases sitting between them. Germline lookup yields CDR1 SQVTM and CDR2 ANQGSEA. The CDR3 is 15 amino acids. This clone has a handful of counts. Repertoires were generated with immunoSEQ multiplex PCR, while TCRdb's copy carries only in-frame clones and drops some. The repertoire holds some 20,000 clones, with approximately 79% as singletons. This clonotype was sampled from an adult with an advanced solid tumor such as melanoma, head and neck, liver or kidney cancer. The chain combines TRBV29-1 with TRBJ2-2; tentative D call: TRBD2 (6 bases). Sequences were derived from CD4+ or CD8+ T cells sorted from blood, sampled in a trial of the OX40 agonist ivuxolimab. CDR3 residues: CSVIAASLNTGELFF. DNA for the CDR3: TGCAGCGTTATAGCGGCTAGCTTGAACACCGGGGAGCTGTTTTTT.